Given below is one T cell receptor (beta chain) in context. J lost 5 bases, V lost 9 bases, and 11 bases had no gene match. The CDR3 is made up of 15 amino acids. Germline V gene data show CDR1 as LNHDA and CDR2 as SQIVND (reference sequence). These data come from a study of blood T cell repertoires in COVID-19. Study-level information: Material from acute and convalescent COVID-19 was sourced from the United States, Italy and Spain.

Only in-frame clones appear in the TCRdb table, and some are missing; sequencing was by immunoSEQ multiplex PCR. The data show more than 200,000 clones, 65% to 85% seen once. The receptor was isolated from a woman older than 75 with acute or convalescent COVID-19. V and J are TRBV19 and TRBJ2-3, with 10 bases that match TRBD1. Sequenced material: peripheral blood. In DNA, the CDR3 is TGTGCCAGCAGTCCCAGGACAGGGGGTAAAGATACGCAGTATTTT. Protein sequence: CASSPRTGGKDTQYF.